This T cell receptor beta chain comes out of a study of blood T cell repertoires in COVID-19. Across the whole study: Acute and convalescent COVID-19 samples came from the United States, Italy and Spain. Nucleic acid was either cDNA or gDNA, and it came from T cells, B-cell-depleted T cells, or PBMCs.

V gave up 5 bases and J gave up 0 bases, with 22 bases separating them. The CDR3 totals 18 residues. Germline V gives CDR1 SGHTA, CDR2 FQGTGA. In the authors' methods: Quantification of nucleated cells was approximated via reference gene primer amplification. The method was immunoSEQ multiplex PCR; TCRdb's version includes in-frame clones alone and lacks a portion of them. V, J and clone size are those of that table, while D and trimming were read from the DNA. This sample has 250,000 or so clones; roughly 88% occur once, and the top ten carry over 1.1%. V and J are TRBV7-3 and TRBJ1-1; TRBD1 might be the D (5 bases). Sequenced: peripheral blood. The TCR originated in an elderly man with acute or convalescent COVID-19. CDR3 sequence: CASSPSRSPRGMNTEAFF. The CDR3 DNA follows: TGTGCCAGCAGCCCGAGTAGGAGCCCCCGGGGGATGAACACTGAAGCTTTCTTT.